Many counts were recorded for the clone carrying this TCR beta chain. Antigen unknown. V was clipped by 5 bases and J by 3 bases; unmatched bases: 4. CDR3 length: 14 residues. Germline V CDR1 and CDR2: KGHSH, LQKENI. Each patient was aged 18 to 65 and had newly diagnosed hyperthyroidism of under 2 months' duration. The data stem from a study of T cells in Graves' hyperthyroidism and ophthalmopathy. Study summary: Upon initial diagnosis and before any treatment, peripheral blood was collected. Study conclusions and caveats: Model output signaled ophthalmopathy a median around 6.9 months ahead of onset.

Amplification targeted TCR beta CDR3 regions from RNA transcripts. The HTBI primer set served for first-round RT-PCR of the TCR CDR3. TCRdb re-derived calls from the multiplex PCR reads in MiXCR, one entry per CDR3 protein. The table includes about 560,000 distinct CDR3 sequences, 11% to 15% detected once. The sample comprised blood. The source of this sequence is a woman aged 40 to 50 with Graves' hyperthyroidism. The rearrangement links TRBV18 to TRBJ2-7; 10 bases align to TRBD2. The CDR3 sequence: CASSRSGRDYEQYF. The CDR3 DNA reads TGTGCCAGCTCAAGAAGCGGGAGGGACTACGAGCAGTACTTC.